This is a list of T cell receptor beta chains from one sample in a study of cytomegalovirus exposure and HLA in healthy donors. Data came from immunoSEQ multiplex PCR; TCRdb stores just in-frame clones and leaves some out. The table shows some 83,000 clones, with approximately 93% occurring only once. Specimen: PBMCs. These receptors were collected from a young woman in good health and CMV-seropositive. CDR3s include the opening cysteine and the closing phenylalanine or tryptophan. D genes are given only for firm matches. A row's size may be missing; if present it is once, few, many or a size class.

CASSQEAAGGETQYF	TGTGCCAGCAGCCAAGAAGCGGCGGGAGGAGAGACCCAGTACTTC	TRBD2	NA	TRBV4-2	TRBJ2-5
CASSPRRSLAGKLFF	TGTGCCAGCAGTCCTAGACGGTCCCTTGCGGGAAAACTGTTTTTT	NA	NA	TRBV28	TRBJ1-4
CASSLQGQGSSYNEQFF	TGTGCCAGCAGCTTACAGGGACAGGGCTCCTCCTACAATGAGCAGTTCTTC	TRBD1	NA	TRBV7-9	TRBJ2-1
CASSFSGRPSGNTIYF	TGTGCCAGCAGTTTTAGCGGACGGCCCTCTGGAAACACCATATATTTT	NA	NA	TRBV28	TRBJ1-3
CASSLYVGMDGYGYTF	TGTGCCAGCAGCTTATATGTCGGGATGGATGGCTATGGCTACACCTTC	NA	NA	TRBV7-9	TRBJ1-2
CASGLAQGQIRNYGYTF	TGTGCTAGTGGTTTGGCACAGGGCCAAATTCGAAACTATGGCTACACCTTC	NA	NA	TRBV12-5	TRBJ1-2
CASSSVKQNMNTEAFF	TGTGCCAGCAGCTCAGTAAAACAAAACATGAACACTGAAGCTTTCTTT	NA	NA	TRBV13	TRBJ1-1
CASSEQPLNTEAFF	TGTGCCAGCAGCGAACAGCCCCTGAACACTGAAGCTTTCTTT	NA	NA	TRBV13	TRBJ1-1
CATSPRSRDRGLSSYNEQFF	TGTGCCACCAGTCCGAGGTCTAGGGACAGGGGGCTCAGCTCCTACAATGAGCAGTTCTTC	TRBD1	once	TRBV15	TRBJ2-1
CASSILGGSNEQFF	TGTGCCAGTAGTATCCTGGGAGGGTCCAATGAGCAGTTCTTC	TRBD2	NA	TRBV19	TRBJ2-1
CASSSQRAGKSATKAFF	TGTGCCAGCAGCTCGCAGAGGGCCGGGAAATCGGCAACCAAAGCTTTCTTT	NA	NA	TRBV7-9	TRBJ1-1
CASSMGNTIYF	TGTGCCAGTAGCATGGGAAACACCATATATTTT	NA	NA	TRBV19	TRBJ1-3
CASRGQEGDHEQYF	TGCGCCAGCAGGGGACAGGAAGGGGACCACGAGCAGTACTTC	TRBD1	NA	TRBV5-1	TRBJ2-7
CASSRPRGPEAFF	TGTGCCAGCAGCCGCCCCCGGGGTCCTGAAGCTTTCTTT	NA	NA	TRBV21-1	TRBJ1-1
CASSIHSRAPYNEQFF	TGTGCCAGTAGTATTCATTCGAGGGCCCCGTACAATGAGCAGTTCTTC	NA	NA	TRBV19	TRBJ2-1
CAASQGAGNYGYTF	TGTGCCGCCTCTCAGGGGGCTGGCAACTATGGCTACACCTTC	TRBD1	NA	TRBV10-3	TRBJ1-2
CASSSDFFSYNEQFF	TGTGCCAGCAGCTCGGACTTTTTTTCCTACAATGAGCAGTTCTTC	NA	once	TRBV7-6	TRBJ2-1
CASSPRQGASEQYF	TGTGCCAGCTCACCACGGCAGGGGGCAAGCGAGCAGTACTTC	TRBD1	NA	TRBV18	TRBJ2-7
CASSLSRVEKLFF	TGTGCCAGCAGCCTTAGTCGGGTTGAAAAACTGTTTTTT	NA	NA	TRBV11-1	TRBJ1-4
CASSLGDRDIYGYTF	TGTGCCAGCAGCCTAGGGGACAGAGACATCTATGGCTACACCTTC	TRBD1	NA	TRBV7-9	TRBJ1-2
CASGGTSGRNTDTQYF	TGTGCCAGCGGGGGGACTAGCGGGAGGAACACAGATACGCAGTATTTT	TRBD2	NA	TRBV7-9	TRBJ2-3
CSVISGEMYEQYF	TGCAGCGTTATTTCAGGGGAAATGTACGAGCAGTACTTC	NA	NA	TRBV29-1	TRBJ2-7
CASSPRGGDTYNEQFF	TGTGCCAGCAGCCCACGCGGGGGGGACACCTACAATGAGCAGTTCTTC	TRBD2	NA	TRBV9	TRBJ2-1
CASGLVLGVGNEQFF	TGTGCTAGTGGTTTGGTACTCGGGGTTGGGAATGAGCAGTTCTTC	NA	NA	TRBV12-5	TRBJ2-1
CASSTRTSGIYEQYF	TGTGCCAGCAGTACCCGGACTAGCGGGATTTACGAGCAGTACTTC	TRBD2	NA	TRBV28	TRBJ2-7